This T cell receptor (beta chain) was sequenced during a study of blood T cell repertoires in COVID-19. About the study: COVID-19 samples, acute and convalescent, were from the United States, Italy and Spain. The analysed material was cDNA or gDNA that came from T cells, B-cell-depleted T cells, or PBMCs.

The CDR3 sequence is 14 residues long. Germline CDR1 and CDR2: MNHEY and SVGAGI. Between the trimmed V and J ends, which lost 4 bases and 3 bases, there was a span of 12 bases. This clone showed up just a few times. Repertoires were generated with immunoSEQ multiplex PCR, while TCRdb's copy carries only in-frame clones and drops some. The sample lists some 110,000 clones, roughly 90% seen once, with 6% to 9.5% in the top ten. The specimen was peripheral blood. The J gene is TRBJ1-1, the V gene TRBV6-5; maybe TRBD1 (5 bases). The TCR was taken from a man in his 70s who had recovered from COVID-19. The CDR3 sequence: CASSFRQGHTEAFF. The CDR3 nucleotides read TGTGCCAGCAGTTTCCGGCAGGGTCACACTGAAGCTTTCTTT.